This is a list of T cell receptor beta chains from one sample in a study of Ad26.COV2.S vaccination and SARS-CoV-2 variants. TCRdb's table, derived via immunoSEQ multiplex PCR, lists solely in-frame clones and lacks some. Counted here are about half a million clones, about nine tenths occurring once; the ten biggest clones make up approximately 1.7%. The sequences come from peripheral blood, collected in a trial of Ad26.COV2.S vaccine versus placebo. These receptors were taken from a person aged 18-65 years who received the Ad26.COV2.S COVID-19 vaccine or a placebo. CDR3s include the opening cysteine and the closing phenylalanine or tryptophan. A D gene is named only where the DNA matches it firmly.

CDR3 length: 14; D gene: .; J gene: TRBJ2-2; V gene: TRBV19; CDR3 protein: CASSARRKAGELFF
CDR3 length: 14; D gene: .; J gene: TRBJ1-3; V gene: TRBV5-4; CDR3 protein: CASSRDISGNTIYF
CDR3 length: 16; D gene: .; J gene: TRBJ1-1; V gene: TRBV7-9; CDR3 protein: CASSLGSGRKNTEAFF
CDR3 length: 14; D gene: TRBD2; J gene: TRBJ2-1; V gene: TRBV11-1; CDR3 protein: CASRAGLDVNEQFF
CDR3 length: 13; D gene: .; J gene: TRBJ2-7; V gene: TRBV18; CDR3 protein: CASSQTETYEQYF
CDR3 length: 13; D gene: .; J gene: TRBJ1-2; V gene: TRBV6-5; CDR3 protein: CASSRQALYGYTF
CDR3 length: 15; D gene: .; J gene: TRBJ2-3; V gene: TRBV7-9; CDR3 protein: CASSRRDENTDTQYF
CDR3 length: 14; D gene: .; J gene: TRBJ1-1; V gene: TRBV6-5; CDR3 protein: CASSPGRGNTEAFF
CDR3 length: 17; D gene: TRBD2; J gene: TRBJ2-7; V gene: TRBV5-1; CDR3 protein: CASSLVGSGPPGFEQYF
CDR3 length: 16; D gene: TRBD1; J gene: TRBJ1-2; V gene: TRBV5-1; CDR3 protein: CASSSIPGGANYGYTF
CDR3 length: 15; D gene: .; J gene: TRBJ1-1; V gene: TRBV5-5; CDR3 protein: CASTVGERVNTEAFF
CDR3 length: 14; D gene: .; J gene: TRBJ2-5; V gene: TRBV7-8; CDR3 protein: CASSLVNPQETQYF
CDR3 length: 19; D gene: TRBD1; J gene: TRBJ2-6; V gene: TRBV19; CDR3 protein: CASSTPGTGGGSGANVLTF
CDR3 length: 15; D gene: .; J gene: TRBJ1-6; V gene: TRBV9; CDR3 protein: CASSANAGYNSPLHF